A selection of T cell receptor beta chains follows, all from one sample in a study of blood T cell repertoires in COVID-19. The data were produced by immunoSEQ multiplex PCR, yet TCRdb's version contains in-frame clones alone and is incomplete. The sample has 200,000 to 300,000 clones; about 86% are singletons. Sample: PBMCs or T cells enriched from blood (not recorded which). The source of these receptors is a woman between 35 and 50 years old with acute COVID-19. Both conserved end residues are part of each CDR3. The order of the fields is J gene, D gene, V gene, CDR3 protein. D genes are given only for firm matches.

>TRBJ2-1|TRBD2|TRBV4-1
CASSSGRAGYNEQFF
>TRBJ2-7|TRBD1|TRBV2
CAFRTGFSYEQYF
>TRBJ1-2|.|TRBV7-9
CASGSPGEKGYTF
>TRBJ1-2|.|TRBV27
CASSPEGGLIYGYTF
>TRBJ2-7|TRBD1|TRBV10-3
CAISERTGLYEQYF
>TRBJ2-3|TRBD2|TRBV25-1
CASSENWAGGTDTQYF
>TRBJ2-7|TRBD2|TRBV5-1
CASRLAGESYEQYF
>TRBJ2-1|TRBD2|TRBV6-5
CASTGGSNEQFF
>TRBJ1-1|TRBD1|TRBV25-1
CASGTGGNTEAFF
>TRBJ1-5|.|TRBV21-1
CASAGQGRNQPQHF
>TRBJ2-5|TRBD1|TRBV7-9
CASRSADREETQYF
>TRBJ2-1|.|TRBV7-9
CASSLGRGENNEQFF
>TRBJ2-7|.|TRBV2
CASSPGHYEQYF
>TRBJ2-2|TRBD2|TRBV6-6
CASSRTSGDTGELFF
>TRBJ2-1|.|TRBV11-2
CASSTRLREISYNEQFF
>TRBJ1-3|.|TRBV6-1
CASSEVNSSGNTIYF
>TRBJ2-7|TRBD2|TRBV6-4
CASIIAGGIDEQYF
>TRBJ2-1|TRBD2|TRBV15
CAIGTSGSNEQFF
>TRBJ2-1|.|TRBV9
CASSVEGTVSYNEQFF
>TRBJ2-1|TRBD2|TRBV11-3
CASSSGGSERYNEQFF
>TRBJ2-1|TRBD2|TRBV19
CASSSGRAIFEQFF
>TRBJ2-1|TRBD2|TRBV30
CAWEPTGTSGPNEQFF
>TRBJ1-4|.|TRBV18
CASSPLTGGEKLFF
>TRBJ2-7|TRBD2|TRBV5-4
CASSWTSGRSPYEQYF
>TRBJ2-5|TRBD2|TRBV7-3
CASSPSGSRETQYF
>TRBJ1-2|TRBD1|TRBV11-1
CASSPGQGAFYGYTF
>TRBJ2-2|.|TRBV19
CASSIDEAGELFF
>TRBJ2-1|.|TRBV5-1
CASSLVTAGGNEQFF
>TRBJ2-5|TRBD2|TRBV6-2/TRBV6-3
CASSYPTGGQETQYF
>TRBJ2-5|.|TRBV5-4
CASSLAAGLDQETQYF
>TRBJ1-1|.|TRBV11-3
CASSSEYIGAFF
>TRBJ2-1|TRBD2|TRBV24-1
CATSPPGGVAYNEQFF
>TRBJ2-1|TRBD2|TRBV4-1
CASSQTGTSGPSSYNEQFF
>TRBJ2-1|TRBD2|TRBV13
CASSPSGRGGSYNEQFF
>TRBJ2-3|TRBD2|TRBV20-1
CSASRATSNTDTQYF
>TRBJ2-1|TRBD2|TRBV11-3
CASSFWTSGSDEQFF
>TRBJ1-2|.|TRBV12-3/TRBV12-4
CASRRAGAYGYTF
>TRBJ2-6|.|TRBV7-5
CATKTDRGRDPSGANVLTF
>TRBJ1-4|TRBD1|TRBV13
CASSWSRDRGANEKLFF
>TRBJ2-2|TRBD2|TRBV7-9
CASSPVTSGRSTGELFF
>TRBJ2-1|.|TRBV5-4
CASSFPGGANEQFF
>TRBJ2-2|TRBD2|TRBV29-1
CSVGGLAGANTGELFF